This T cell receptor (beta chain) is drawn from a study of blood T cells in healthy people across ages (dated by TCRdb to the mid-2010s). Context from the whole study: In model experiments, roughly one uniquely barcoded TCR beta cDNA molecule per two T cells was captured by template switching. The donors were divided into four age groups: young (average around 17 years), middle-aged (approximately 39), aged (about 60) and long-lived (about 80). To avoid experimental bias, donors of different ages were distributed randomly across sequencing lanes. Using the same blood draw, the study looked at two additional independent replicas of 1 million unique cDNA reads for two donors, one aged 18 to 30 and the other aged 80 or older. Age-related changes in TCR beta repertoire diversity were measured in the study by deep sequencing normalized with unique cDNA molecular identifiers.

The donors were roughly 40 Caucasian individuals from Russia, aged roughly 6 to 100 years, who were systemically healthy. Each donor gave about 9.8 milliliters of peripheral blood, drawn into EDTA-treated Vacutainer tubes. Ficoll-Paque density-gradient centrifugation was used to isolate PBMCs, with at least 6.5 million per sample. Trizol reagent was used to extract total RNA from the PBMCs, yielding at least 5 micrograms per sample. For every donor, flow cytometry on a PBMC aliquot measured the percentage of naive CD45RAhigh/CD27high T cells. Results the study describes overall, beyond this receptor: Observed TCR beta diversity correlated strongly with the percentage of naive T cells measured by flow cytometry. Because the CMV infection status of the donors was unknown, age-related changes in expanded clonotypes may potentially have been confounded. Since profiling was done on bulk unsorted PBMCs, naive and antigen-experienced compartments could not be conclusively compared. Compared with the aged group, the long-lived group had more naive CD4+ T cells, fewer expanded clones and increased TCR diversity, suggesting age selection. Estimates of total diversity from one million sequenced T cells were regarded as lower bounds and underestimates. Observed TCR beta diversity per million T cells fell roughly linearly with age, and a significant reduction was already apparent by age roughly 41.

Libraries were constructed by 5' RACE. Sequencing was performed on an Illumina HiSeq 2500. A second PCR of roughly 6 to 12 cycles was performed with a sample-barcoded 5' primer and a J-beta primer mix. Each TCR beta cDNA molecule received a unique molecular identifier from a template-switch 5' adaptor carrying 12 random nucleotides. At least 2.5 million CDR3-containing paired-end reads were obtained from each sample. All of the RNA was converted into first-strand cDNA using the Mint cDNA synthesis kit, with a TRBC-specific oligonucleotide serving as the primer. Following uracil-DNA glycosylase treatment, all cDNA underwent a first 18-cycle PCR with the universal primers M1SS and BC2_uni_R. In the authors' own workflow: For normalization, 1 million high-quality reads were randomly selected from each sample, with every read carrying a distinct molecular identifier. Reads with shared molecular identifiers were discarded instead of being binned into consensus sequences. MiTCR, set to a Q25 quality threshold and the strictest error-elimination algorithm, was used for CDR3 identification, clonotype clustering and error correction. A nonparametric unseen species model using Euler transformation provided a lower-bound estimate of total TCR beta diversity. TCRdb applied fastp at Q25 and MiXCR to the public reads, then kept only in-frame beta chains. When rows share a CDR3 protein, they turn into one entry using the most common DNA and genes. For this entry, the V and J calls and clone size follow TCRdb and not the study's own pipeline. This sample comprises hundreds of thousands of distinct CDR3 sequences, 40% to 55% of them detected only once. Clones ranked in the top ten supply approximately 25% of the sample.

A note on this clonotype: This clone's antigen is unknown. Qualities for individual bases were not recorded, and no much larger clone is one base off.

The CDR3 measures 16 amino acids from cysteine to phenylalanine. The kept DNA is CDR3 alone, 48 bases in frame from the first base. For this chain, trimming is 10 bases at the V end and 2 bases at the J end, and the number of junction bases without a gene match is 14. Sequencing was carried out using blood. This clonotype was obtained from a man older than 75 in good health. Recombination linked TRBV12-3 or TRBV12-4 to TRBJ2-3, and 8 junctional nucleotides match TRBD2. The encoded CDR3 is CATFKSGSWVTDTQYF. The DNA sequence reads TGTGCCACCTTCAAAAGCGGGAGTTGGGTCACAGATACGCAGTATTTT.